This T cell receptor beta chain was sequenced during a study of Ad26.COV2.S vaccination and SARS-CoV-2 variants. Whole-study findings and limits: Comparable non-spike TCR breadth was observed in vaccine and placebo recipients. Substantial breadth was reportedly displayed by spike-specific CD8+ and CD4+ T cell responses after vaccination.

Libraries were prepared by immunoSEQ multiplex PCR; TCRdb keeps only in-frame clonotypes and omits some of them. Of thousands of clones detected, 84% appear once; the ten largest clones hold 25% to 35%. This clone was counted a single time. What it binds is unknown. Germline lookup yields CDR1 LGHNA and CDR2 YNFKEQ. V shed 4 bases and J shed 0 bases, with 9 bases lying between them. The CDR3 length is 14 residues. This TCR was sampled from a human donor who had recovered from COVID-19. The sequenced sample was peripheral blood, obtained after recovery from COVID-19. The gene calls are TRBV4-2 and TRBJ2-5; no clear D. CDR3 nucleotide sequence: TGTGCCAGCAGCCGCACGAGCGACCAAGAGACCCAGTACTTC. Protein sequence: CASSRTSDQETQYF.